The clone carrying this TCR beta chain was detected ten times or more. Its antigen is unidentified. The V gene's germline CDR1 is GTSNPN and CDR2 SVGIG (reference sequence). Deletions cut 0 bases from V and 8 bases from J, with 10 bases between. CDR3 size: 12 residues. The data originate from a study of T-cell reconstitution after alpha-beta-depleted transplantation in children. Study-level points and caveats: Expanded clones from the graft, numbering several hundred, reportedly supplied alpha-beta T cells about two months after transplant. Diversity and T-cell counts at one year after transplant derived mostly from new T cells. The high TCRbeta diversity at day 60 in some patients came from surviving recipient T cells and thymic progenitors.

Researchers prepared the TCRbeta library using unique molecular identifiers, the study reports. TCRdb re-called the PCR reads through MiXCR, storing one row per CDR3 protein. The sample holds some 840,000 distinct CDR3 sequences; around 15% are singletons and the top ten take approximately 5%. The chain recombines TRBV30 with TRBJ1-2; D unclear. The source was PBMCs, mostly from graft donor cells, collected 360 days after TCRalphabeta/CD19-depleted stem cell transplant. The receptor was derived from a male patient younger than 18 who had a stem cell transplant for acute lymphoblastic leukemia, so the T cells may come from the graft donor. CDR3 protein: CAWSVVGSGYTF. The CDR3 nucleotides read TGTGCCTGGAGTGTAGTAGGGTCGGGCTACACCTTC.